The TCR beta chain under discussion was sequenced for a study of blood T cell repertoires in COVID-19. Study overall: Italy, Spain and the United States were the sources of the convalescent and acute COVID-19 samples.

Profiling relied on immunoSEQ multiplex PCR, and the TCRdb table lists in-frame clones only, not all of them. There are some 190,000 clones in the sample; more than 80% occur only once, and roughly 9.6% lies in the top ten. Trimming at V came to 3 bases and at J to 1 base, leaving 6 bases not matched to a gene. CDR3 length equals 15 residues. Germline V gene sequence: CDR1 SGHRS, CDR2 YFSETQ. J is TRBJ2-5 and V is TRBV5-1, with 7 bases aligning to TRBD1. The sample taken for sequencing was peripheral blood. The receptor was derived from a woman aged 40 to 55 with COVID-19, enrolled during active disease. The CDR3 coding sequence is TGCGCCAGCAGCTCCTCGGGACAGCGCCAAGAGACCCAGTACTTC. As protein: CASSSSGQRQETQYF.